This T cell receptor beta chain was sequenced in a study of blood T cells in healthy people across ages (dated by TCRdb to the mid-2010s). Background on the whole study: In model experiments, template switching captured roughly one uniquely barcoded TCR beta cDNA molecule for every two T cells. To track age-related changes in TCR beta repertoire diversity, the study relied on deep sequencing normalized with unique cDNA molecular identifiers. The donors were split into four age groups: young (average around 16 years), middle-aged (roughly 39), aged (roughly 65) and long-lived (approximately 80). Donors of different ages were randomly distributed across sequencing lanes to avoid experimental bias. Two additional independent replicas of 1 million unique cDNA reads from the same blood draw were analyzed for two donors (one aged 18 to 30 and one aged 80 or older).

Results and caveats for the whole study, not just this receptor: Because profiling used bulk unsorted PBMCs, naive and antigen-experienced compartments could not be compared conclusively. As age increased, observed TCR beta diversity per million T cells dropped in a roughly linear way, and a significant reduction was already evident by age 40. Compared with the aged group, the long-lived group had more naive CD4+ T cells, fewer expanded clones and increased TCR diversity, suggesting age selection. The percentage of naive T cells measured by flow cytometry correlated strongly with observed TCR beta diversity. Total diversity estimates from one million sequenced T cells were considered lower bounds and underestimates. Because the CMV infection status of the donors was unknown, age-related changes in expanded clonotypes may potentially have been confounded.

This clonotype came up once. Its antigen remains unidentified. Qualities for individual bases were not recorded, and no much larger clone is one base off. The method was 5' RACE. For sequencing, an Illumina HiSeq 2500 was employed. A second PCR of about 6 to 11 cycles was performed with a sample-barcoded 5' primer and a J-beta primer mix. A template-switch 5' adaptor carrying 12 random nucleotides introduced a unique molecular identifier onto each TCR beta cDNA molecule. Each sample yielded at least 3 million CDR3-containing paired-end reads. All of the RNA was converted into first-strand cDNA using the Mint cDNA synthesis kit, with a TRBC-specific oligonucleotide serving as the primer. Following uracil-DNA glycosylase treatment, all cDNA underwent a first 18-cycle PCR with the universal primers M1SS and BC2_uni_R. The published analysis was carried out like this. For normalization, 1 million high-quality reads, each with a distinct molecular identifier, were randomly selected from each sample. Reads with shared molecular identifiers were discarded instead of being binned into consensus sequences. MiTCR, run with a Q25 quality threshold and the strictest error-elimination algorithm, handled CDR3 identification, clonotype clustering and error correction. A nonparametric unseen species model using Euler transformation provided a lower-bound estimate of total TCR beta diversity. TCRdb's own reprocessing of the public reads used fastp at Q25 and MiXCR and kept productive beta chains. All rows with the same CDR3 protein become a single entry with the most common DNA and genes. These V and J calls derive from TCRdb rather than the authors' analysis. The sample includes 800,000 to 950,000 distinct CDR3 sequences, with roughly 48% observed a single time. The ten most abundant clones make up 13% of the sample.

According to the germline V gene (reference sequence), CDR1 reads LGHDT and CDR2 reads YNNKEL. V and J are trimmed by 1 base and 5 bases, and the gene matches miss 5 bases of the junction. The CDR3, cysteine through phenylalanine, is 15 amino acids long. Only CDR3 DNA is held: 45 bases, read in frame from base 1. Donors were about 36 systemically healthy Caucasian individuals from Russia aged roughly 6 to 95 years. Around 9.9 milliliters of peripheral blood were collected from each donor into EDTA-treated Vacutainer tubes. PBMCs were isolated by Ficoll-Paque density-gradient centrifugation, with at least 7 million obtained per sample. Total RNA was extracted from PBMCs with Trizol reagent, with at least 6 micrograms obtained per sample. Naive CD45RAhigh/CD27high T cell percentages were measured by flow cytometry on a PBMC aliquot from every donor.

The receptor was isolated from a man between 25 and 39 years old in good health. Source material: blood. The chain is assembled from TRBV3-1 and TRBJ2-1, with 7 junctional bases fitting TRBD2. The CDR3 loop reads CASSQVLAENNEQFF. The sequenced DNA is TGTGCCAGCAGCCAAGTCCTAGCGGAAAACAATGAGCAGTTCTTC.